One sample yielded the 6 T cell receptor beta chains listed below, sequenced in a study of OX40 agonist ivuxolimab in advanced cancers. The data were produced by immunoSEQ multiplex PCR, yet TCRdb's version contains in-frame clones alone and is incomplete. The sample consists of around 100,000 clones, more than 85% of them appearing once. The material was CD4+ or CD8+ T cells sorted from blood, obtained in a trial of the OX40 agonist ivuxolimab. These receptors came from an adult with an advanced solid tumor such as melanoma, head and neck, liver or kidney cancer.

V and J are TRBV7-3 and TRBJ1-1; D possibly corresponds to TRBD1 (5 bases). Trimming removed 5 bases at V and 0 bases at J, with 13 bases between. Germline CDR1 and CDR2: SGHTA and FQGTGA. The length of the CDR3 is 15 residues. CDR3 nucleotides: TGTGCCAGCAGCAGAACCGGGACGGTGAACACTGAAGCTTTCTTT. Translation gives CASSRTGTVNTEAFF. Combining the CDR3 with reference TRBV7-3 and TRBJ1-1 gives the whole variable domain GAGVSQTPSNKVTEKGKYVELRCDPISGHTALYWYRQSLGQGPEFLIYFQGTGAADDSGLPNDRFFAVRPEGSVSTLKIQRTERGDSAVYLCASSRTGTVNTEAFFGQGTRLTVV.

This clone was observed a handful of times. V gene TRBV7-6 combines with J gene TRBJ1-1; no clear D gene. With 1 base removed from V and 5 bases from J, the gap between germline ends came to 14 bases. There are 15 residues in the CDR3. Germline CDR1 is SGHVS and CDR2 is FNYEAQ. DNA for the CDR3: TGTGCCAGCAGCTTAGTGGGCCCTCGAGAAACTGAAGCTTTCTTT. Encoded protein: CASSLVGPRETEAFF. Combining the CDR3 with reference TRBV7-6 and TRBJ1-1 gives the whole variable domain GAGVSQSPRYKVTKRGQDVALRCDPISGHVSLYWYRQALGQGPEFLTYFNYEAQQDKSGLPNDRFSAERPEGSISTLTIQRTEQRDSAMYRCASSLVGPRETEAFFGQGTRLTVV.

V gene TRBV2 combines with J gene TRBJ1-5; 10 nucleotides agree with TRBD1. The CDR3 spans 15 residues. J gave up 1 base and V 4 bases, and 1 base lay outside the gene matches. Germline V gene data show CDR1 as SNHLY and CDR2 as FYNNEI. DNA for the CDR3: TGTGCCAGCAGTGGACAGGGGGCAAGCAATCAGCCCCAGCATTTT. Its protein product is CASSGQGASNQPQHF.

The V gene is TRBV2, the J gene TRBJ1-5; no clear D gene. This CDR3 is built from 12 residues. Trimming took 4 bases from V and 5 from J, leaving 6 bases between them. From germline, CDR1 is SNHLY and CDR2 FYNNEI. The CDR3 protein is CASSAEDQPQHF. CDR3 bases: TGTGCCAGCAGTGCCGAGGATCAGCCCCAGCATTTT.

This chain connects TRBV28 to TRBJ2-2, with 9 nucleotides matching TRBD1. CDR1 is MDHEN, CDR2 SYDVKM, per germline. The trim removed 5 bases at V and 8 bases at J, leaving 6 bases unmatched. The CDR3 length is 14 residues. DNA for the CDR3: TGTGCCAGCAGTGGGCCCGGGACAGGGGGGGAGCTGTTTTTT. It yields the protein CASSGPGTGGELFF.

The rearrangement joins TRBV5-1 to TRBJ2-1, with 9 bases identical to TRBD2. Trimming at V came to 4 bases and at J to 2 bases, leaving 10 bases not matched to a gene. The length of the CDR3 is 17 residues. Germline CDR1 is SGHRS and CDR2 is YFSETQ. The DNA of the CDR3 is TGCGCCAGCAGCAGAAGCGGGGGGATGGAAACCTACAATGAGCAGTTCTTC. It yields the protein CASSRSGGMETYNEQFF.